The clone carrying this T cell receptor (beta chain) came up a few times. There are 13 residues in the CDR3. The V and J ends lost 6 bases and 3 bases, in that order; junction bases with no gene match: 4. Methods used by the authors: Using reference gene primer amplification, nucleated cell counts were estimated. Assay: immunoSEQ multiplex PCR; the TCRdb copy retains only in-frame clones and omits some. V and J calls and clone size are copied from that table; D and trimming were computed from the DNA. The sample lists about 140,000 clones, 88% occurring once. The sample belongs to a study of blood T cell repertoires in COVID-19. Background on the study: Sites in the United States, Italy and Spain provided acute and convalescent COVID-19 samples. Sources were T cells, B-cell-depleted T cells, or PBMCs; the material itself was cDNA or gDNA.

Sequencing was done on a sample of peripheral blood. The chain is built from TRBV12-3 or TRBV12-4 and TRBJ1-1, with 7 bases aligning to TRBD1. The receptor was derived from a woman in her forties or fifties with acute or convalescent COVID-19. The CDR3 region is CASRSDRDTEAFF. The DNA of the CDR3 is TGTGCCAGCAGATCAGACAGGGACACTGAAGCTTTCTTT.